This T cell receptor (beta chain) is from a study of cytomegalovirus exposure and HLA in healthy donors. Broader study findings: Most of the TCR beta V segments (in an earlier analysis) were productive either about 87% or about 30% of the time.

Trimming removed 5 bases at V and 8 bases at J, with 16 bases between. There are 14 residues in the CDR3. Germline-derived CDR1 and CDR2 are PRHDT and FYEKMQ (reference sequence). As for this clone: Its target is not known.

This PCR relied on a set of 60 Vbeta primers and 13 Jbeta primers. Profiling relied on immunoSEQ multiplex PCR, and the TCRdb table lists in-frame clones only, not all of them. The sample has over 55,000 clones, around 77% seen once. This receptor was taken from a woman in her 30s in good health and CMV-seronegative. This rearrangement joins TRBV13 to TRBJ2-1, with D tentatively TRBD1 (6 bases). Input material: PBMCs. CDR3 residues: CASSLTYRVDEQFF. CDR3 nucleotides: TGTGCCAGCAGCCTAACATACAGGGTAGATGAGCAGTTCTTC.